This T cell receptor (beta chain) came from a study of T cell repertoires in cytomegalovirus infection. Study context: In public TCR beta signatures, there were indications of both CMV infection and matching HLA type.

This clonotype came up once. TCRdb re-derived calls from the reads in MiXCR, one entry per CDR3 protein. The data contain some 240,000 distinct CDR3 sequences, over 15% of them singletons. This CDR3 spans 14 amino acids. CDR1 PRHDT and CDR2 FYEKMQ come from the germline V gene (reference sequence). The V end lost 4 bases, the J end lost 1 base, and 7 bases lay between the germline ends. The chain uses TRBV13 and TRBJ2-2; no definite D call. The sequence came from a human donor in good health (CMV status not recorded). Some clones in this sample may be carry-over from other donors' samples. Input material: CD8+ T cells from PBMCs. The chain's CDR3 is CASSSQMNTGELFF. Written as DNA, the CDR3 is TGTGCCAGCAGCTCACAGATGAACACCGGGGAGCTGTTTTTT.